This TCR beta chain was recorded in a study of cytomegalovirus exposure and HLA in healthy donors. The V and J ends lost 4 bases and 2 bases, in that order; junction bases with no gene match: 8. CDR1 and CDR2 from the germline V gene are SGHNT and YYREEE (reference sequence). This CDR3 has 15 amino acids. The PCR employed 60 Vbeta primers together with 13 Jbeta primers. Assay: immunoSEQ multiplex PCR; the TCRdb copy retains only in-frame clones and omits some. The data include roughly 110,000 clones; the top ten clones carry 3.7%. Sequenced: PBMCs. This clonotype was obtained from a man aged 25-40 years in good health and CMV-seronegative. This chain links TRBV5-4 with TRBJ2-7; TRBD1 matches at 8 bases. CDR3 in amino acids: CASSPGGASAYEQYF. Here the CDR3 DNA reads TGTGCCAGCAGCCCAGGGGGCGCTTCCGCCTACGAGCAGTACTTC.